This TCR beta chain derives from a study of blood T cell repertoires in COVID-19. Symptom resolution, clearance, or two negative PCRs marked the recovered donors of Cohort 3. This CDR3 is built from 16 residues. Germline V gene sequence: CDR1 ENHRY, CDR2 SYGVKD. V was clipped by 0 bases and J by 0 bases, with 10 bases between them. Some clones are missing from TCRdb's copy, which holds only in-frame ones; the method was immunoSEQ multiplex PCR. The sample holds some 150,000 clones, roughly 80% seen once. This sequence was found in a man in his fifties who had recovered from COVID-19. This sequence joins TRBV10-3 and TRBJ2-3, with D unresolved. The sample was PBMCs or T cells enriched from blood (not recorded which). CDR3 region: CAISESGSRSTDTQYF. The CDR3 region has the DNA TGTGCCATCAGTGAGTCGGGCAGTCGAAGCACAGATACGCAGTATTTT.